This T cell receptor (beta chain) appears in the sequencing data of a study of vaccination and CD4 T cells after COVID-19 (dated by TCRdb to between 2021 and 2024). Regarding the research as a whole: Convalescent patients had a positive SARS-CoV-2 result on nasal swab PCR, and of these patients, some ten had mild disease and one had severe disease. Six males and four females were included in the convalescent cohort, with two Hispanic individuals, seven Caucasians, two Asians and one multiracial person represented. Two doses of either the Pfizer-BioNTech BNT162b2 vaccine (n=8) or the Moderna mRNA-1273 vaccine (n=2) were administered to participants. Post-COVID blood samples were collected from convalescent patients a median of roughly 100 days after diagnosis, with a range of roughly 30 to 161 days. Post-vaccine blood samples were collected a median of about 72 days after the second vaccine dose, ranging from about 13 to 250 days. For stimulating the cultures, overlapping spike peptide pools were used, derived from SARS-CoV-2 as well as from the common cold coronaviruses HCoV-NL63, HCoV-OC43 and HCoV-229E. As controls, cultures received a CEFX viral epitope pool (the positive control), an HIV-1 Nef peptide pool (the negative control), or no peptide at all. In under 13 COVID-19 convalescent patients and a handful of infection-naive healthy vaccine recipients, researchers compared the spike-specific CD4+ TCR repertoire from before mRNA vaccination with the repertoire from after.

The receptor library was made with PCR. DNA from cultured CD4+ T cells underwent TCR sequencing with the Oncomine TCR Beta short-read assay at the Johns Hopkins FTIC core. The QIAamp micro DNA kit was used to extract genomic DNA from the cultured CD4+ T cells. The Oncomine TCR Beta libraries from cultured CD4+ T cells were pooled using unique dual indexes and then sequenced on an Illumina iSeq 100. Turning to the authors' computational methods: Non-productive sequences were filtered out, and CDR3s that did not start with C, did not end with F or W, or were shorter than 7 amino acids were discarded. Antigen-specific clonotypes were identified using the MANAFEST web application through comparison of peptide-stimulated wells with reference and other culture wells. Positive clones required FDR below 0.05, an odds ratio above 5, and productive frequency above 0.1% in at least two of three replicate wells. A clonotype was classed as cross-reactive if the clonotype showed significant expansion both in SARS-CoV-2 spike wells and in at least one common cold coronavirus spike condition. Levenshtein distances (stringdist) and unrooted phylogenetic trees (ape) in R version 3.6.1 were used to assess CDR3 homology. Using fastp at Q25 and MiXCR, TCRdb reprocessed the public reads and kept productive beta chains. CDR3 protein sequences are deduplicated, and each keeps its most common genes and DNA. Clone size and V and J calls follow TCRdb, not the original study. The sample contains roughly 8,400 distinct CDR3 sequences, over 60% of them found a single time. The ten largest account for 35% to 45% of the sample.

What this sample's treatment or condition label stands for: roughly 11-day PBMC culture with coronavirus spike peptide pools or control peptides (ViraFEST assay). The study used the ViraFEST assay, which expanded antigen-specific T cells with peptide pools and then identified expanded clonotypes by TCR sequencing. The positive SARS-CoV-2 PCR tests of the convalescent patients were dated from March to December 2020, before the Alpha, Beta and Delta variants emerged in the United States. Under 2.5 million PBMCs per well were cultured in IMDM with roughly 5% human AB serum and approximately 10 IU/ml IL-2, plus 10 ug/ml peptide pools. On days 3 and 7, half of the culture medium was replaced with fresh IL-2-containing medium. Once the cells had been in culture for over nine days, the EasySep CD4+ T cell isolation kit was used to isolate CD4+ T cells by negative selection. Ficoll-Paque Plus gradient centrifugation was used to isolate PBMCs from whole blood, and the isolated PBMCs were then either used fresh or cryopreserved at -140C. Each culture condition was generally run in triplicate wells.

Comments on this clonotype: This receptor's antigen is unknown. Base qualities were left out, and no much larger clone turns up one base away.

The CDR3 sequence holds 15 residues, the cysteine and phenylalanine included. Only CDR3 DNA remains: 45 bases, in frame from the first base. From the germline V gene (reference sequence), CDR1 is DFQATT and CDR2 is SNEGSKA. A distance of 16 bases separates the germline ends of V and J, which lose 3 bases and 1 base respectively. The investigation overall reported the following: In convalescent patients, a median approximately 86% of post-vaccine SARS-CoV-2-reactive clones were detected only after vaccination, and vaccine-specific priming was suggested by this finding. In convalescent patients, nearly all vaccine-specific clones (304 of 307) were found to be mono-reactive for SARS-CoV-2 spike rather than cross-reactive with common cold coronaviruses. The number of convalescent patients in the study was relatively small, and the study did not examine early timepoints following natural infection. Although the median number of SARS-CoV-2-reactive clonotypes went up from around 20 after infection to about 38 after vaccination, the increase was not significant.

The TCR sequence derives from a human donor who had recovered from COVID-19. The rearrangement joined TRBV20-1 to TRBJ2-7; confidence is insufficient to name the D gene. Sequenced: CD4+ T cells from blood, cultured in vitro. In nucleotides, the sequence is TGCAGTGCTAGCCCCTCGGTGGGCCCGTCCTACGAGCAGTACTTC. It translates to CSASPSVGPSYEQYF.